This T cell receptor beta chain comes out of a study of OX40 agonist ivuxolimab in advanced cancers. Repertoires were generated with immunoSEQ multiplex PCR, while TCRdb's copy carries only in-frame clones and drops some. The repertoire holds some 43,000 clones, with around 90% as singletons. Researchers took blood at baseline, on cycle 4 day 1, and on cycle 7 day 1. This CDR3 comprises 14 residues. V gave up 9 bases and J gave up 2 bases; unmatched junction bases: 4. Per germline, CDR1 SGHRS and CDR2 YFSETQ. The TCR comes from an adult with an advanced solid tumor such as melanoma, head and neck, liver or kidney cancer. Sequencing was performed on CD4+ or CD8+ T cells sorted from blood, taken in a trial of the OX40 agonist ivuxolimab. The V and J genes are TRBV5-1 and TRBJ2-6, with 8 nucleotides matching TRBD1. The CDR3 coding sequence is TGCGCCACCTCCAGGGGGCCTGGGGCCAACGTCCTGACTTTC. Its translation is CATSRGPGANVLTF.